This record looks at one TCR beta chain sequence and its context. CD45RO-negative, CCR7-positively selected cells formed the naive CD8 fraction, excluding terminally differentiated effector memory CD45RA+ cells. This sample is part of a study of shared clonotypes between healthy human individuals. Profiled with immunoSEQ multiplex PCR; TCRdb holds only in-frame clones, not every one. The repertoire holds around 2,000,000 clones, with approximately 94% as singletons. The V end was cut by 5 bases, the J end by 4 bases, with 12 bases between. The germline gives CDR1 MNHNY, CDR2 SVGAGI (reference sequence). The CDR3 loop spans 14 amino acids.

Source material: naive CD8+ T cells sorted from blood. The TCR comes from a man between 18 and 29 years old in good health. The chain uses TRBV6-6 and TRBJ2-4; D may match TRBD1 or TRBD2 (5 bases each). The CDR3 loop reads CASSKRDGKNIQYF. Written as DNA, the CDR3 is TGTGCCAGCAGTAAACGGGACGGGAAAAACATTCAGTACTTC.